These 24 T cell receptor beta chains originate from one sample sequenced in a study of T cell responses to AZD1222 COVID-19 vaccine. Produced via immunoSEQ multiplex PCR; TCRdb's table is partial and in-frame only. In the table there are about 110,000 clones, 70% to 90% of which are singletons. The sample here was peripheral blood, taken 28 days after the second AZD1222 dose. The receptors here all came from an adult who received the AZD1222 COVID-19 vaccine.

This clone was seen once. V is TRBV6-5 and J is TRBJ1-1; 10 bases are shared with TRBD1. CDR1 is MNHEY and CDR2 is SVGAGI in the germline V gene. The CDR3 has 15 residues. V trimming: 0 bases; J trimming: 6 bases; junction bases outside the gene matches: 4. DNA for the CDR3: TGTGCCAGCAGTTACTCGACAGGGGGCGAAGCTGAAGCTTTCTTT. This translates into CASSYSTGGEAEAFF.

The V call is TRBV11-2, the J call TRBJ1-1; D is undetermined. Germline lookup yields CDR1 SGHAT and CDR2 FQNNGV. The ends were cut back, 1 base at V and 3 bases at J, with 9 bases in the middle. The CDR3 loop spans 14 amino acids. CDR3 sequence reads: CASSLGTVDTEAFF. Written as DNA, the CDR3 is TGTGCCAGCAGCTTAGGTACAGTAGACACTGAAGCTTTCTTT. Looking up the rest from reference TRBV11-2 and TRBJ1-1 gives the full variable domain: EAGVAQSPRYKIIEKRQSVAFWCNPISGHATLYWYQQILGQGPKLLIQFQNNGVVDDSQLPKDRFSAERLKGVDSTLKIQPAKLEDSAVYLCASSLGTVDTEAFFGQGTRLTVV.

The chain carries TRBV6-5 and TRBJ1-4; D is possibly TRBD1 (5 bases). The germline V gene encodes CDR1 MNHEY and CDR2 SVGAGI. The CDR3 has 14 residues. V dropped 4 bases and J dropped 8 bases, with 14 bases sitting between them. Here the CDR3 reads CASSSPGGREKLFF. The CDR3 DNA is TGTGCCAGCAGTTCCCCCGGGGGTCGGGAAAAACTGTTTTTT.

This chain uses TRBV6-5 with TRBJ2-4, with TRBD2 matching over 7 bases. Germline values: CDR1 MNHEY, CDR2 SVGAGI. There are 16 residues in the CDR3. J gave up 1 base and V 2 bases, and 5 bases lay outside the gene matches. CDR3: CASSYGGVSAKNIQYF. The CDR3 nucleotides read TGTGCCAGCAGTTACGGGGGGGTTTCGGCCAAAAACATTCAGTACTTC.

The chain carries TRBV24-1 and TRBJ2-6; 8 positions match TRBD1. The V and J ends lost 0 bases and 6 bases, in that order; junction bases with no gene match: 6. The V gene's germline CDR1 is KGHDR and CDR2 SFDVKD. This CDR3 is built from 17 residues. DNA of the CDR3: TGTGCCACCAGTGATTTGCAGGGGGCCTTCGAGGCCAACGTCCTGACTTTC. Its translation: CATSDLQGAFEANVLTF.

V gene TRBV2 combines with J gene TRBJ1-1; 11 bases match TRBD1. The CDR3 runs 12 residues. Germline CDR1 is SNHLY and CDR2 is FYNNEI. Germline trimming cut 7 bases from V and 13 bases from J; bases unmatched to any gene: 8. DNA for the CDR3: TGTGCCAGCATTCTCTTGGACAGGGGGCTTTTCTTT. This translates into CASILLDRGLFF. The entire variable domain, with the rest obtained from reference TRBV2 and TRBJ1-1, is as follows: EPEVTQTPSHQVTQMGQEVILRCVPISNHLYFYWYRQILGQKVEFLVSFYNNEISEKSEIFDDQFSVERPDGSNFTLKIRSTKLEDSAMYFCASILLDRGLFFGQGTRLTVV.

This chain joins TRBV16 and TRBJ1-1; TRBD1 agrees at 10 bases. With V trimmed by 4 bases and J by 5 bases, 7 bases remained unmatched. The CDR3 has 15 amino acids. Germline CDR1 and CDR2: KGHSY and FQNENV. In nucleotides, the CDR3 is TGTGCCAGCAGCCCTCTCGGGGGACAGGGGACTGAAGCTTTCTTT. Its translation: CASSPLGGQGTEAFF.

The rearrangement uses TRBV5-4 and TRBJ2-1; D possibly matches TRBD1 or TRBD2 (6 bases each). Germline V gives CDR1 SGHNT, CDR2 YYREEE (reference sequence). V dropped 4 bases and J dropped 5 bases, with 13 bases sitting between them. The CDR3 covers 14 residues. CDR3 sequence reads: CASSAGGGDNEQFF. In nucleotides, the CDR3 is TGTGCCAGCAGCGCCGGGGGCGGAGACAATGAGCAGTTCTTC.

The genes are TRBV18 and TRBJ1-6; D might be TRBD1 (5 bases). V was trimmed by 3 bases and J by 0 bases, leaving 12 bases between them. The CDR3 has 17 amino acids. Germline CDR1 is KGHSH and CDR2 is LQKENI. CDR3 in DNA: TGTGCCAGCTCACCGGGACTGCTGAGCTCCTATAATTCACCCCTCCACTTT. It specifies CASSPGLLSSYNSPLHF. Complete variable domain (other parts from reference TRBV18 and TRBJ1-6): NAGVMQNPRHLVRRRGQEARLRCSPMKGHSHVYWYRQLPEEGLKFMVYLQKENIIDESGMPKERFSAEFPKEGPSILRIQQVVRGDSAAYFCASSPGLLSSYNSPLHFGNGTRLTVT.

The V and J genes are TRBV9 and TRBJ2-5, with TRBD2 as a possible D gene (5 bases). The germline V gene encodes CDR1 SGDLS and CDR2 YYNGEE. The CDR3 loop spans 15 amino acids. V lost 4 bases and J 2 bases, leaving 15 bases between the germline ends. This CDR3 is CASSPGGHLQETQYF. The CDR3 DNA follows: TGTGCCAGCAGCCCCGGCGGGCATCTACAAGAGACCCAGTACTTC. The whole variable domain, filled in from reference TRBV9 and TRBJ2-5, reads DSGVTQTPKHLITATGQRVTLRCSPRSGDLSVYWYQQSLDQGLQFLIQYYNGEERAKGNILERFSAQQFPDLHSELNLSSLELGDSALYFCASSPGGHLQETQYFGPGTRLLVL.

The CDR3 DNA reads TGTGCCAGCAGGCAACAGGGGTCTAATTCACCCCTCCACTTT. It is translated as CASRQQGSNSPLHF. The rearrangement links TRBV2 to TRBJ1-6; the match to TRBD1 covers 7 bases. This CDR3 has 14 amino acids. With V trimmed by 6 bases and J by 6 bases, 5 bases remained unmatched. The germline CDR1 and CDR2 sequences are SNHLY and FYNNEI.

This clone was detected once. This chain connects TRBV7-2 to TRBJ2-3, with 8 bases aligning to TRBD2. Trimming at V came to 7 bases and at J to 3 bases, leaving 9 bases not matched to a gene. This CDR3 comprises 15 residues. From germline, CDR1 is SGHTA and CDR2 FQGNSA. CDR3 sequence (DNA): TGTGCCAGCAAGGTGACGGGGGGGCTGACAGATACGCAGTATTTT. Its translation: CASKVTGGLTDTQYF. Complete variable domain (other parts from reference TRBV7-2 and TRBJ2-3): GAGVSQSPSNKVTEKGKDVELRCDPISGHTALYWYRQSLGQGLEFLIYFQGNSAPDKSGLPSDRFSAERTGGSVSTLTIQRTQQEDSAVYLCASKVTGGLTDTQYFGPGTRLTVL.

The chain links TRBV7-2 to TRBJ2-7; no clear D gene. Germline V gene sequence: CDR1 SGHTA, CDR2 FQGNSA. V was clipped by 1 base and J by 0 bases, with 7 bases between them. This CDR3 is 14 amino acids long. The CDR3 bases are TGTGCCAGCAGCTTAGTGCGAAGCTCCTACGAGCAGTACTTC. This translates into CASSLVRSSYEQYF. The full variable domain, in which reference TRBV7-2 and TRBJ2-7 provide the parts outside the CDR3, is GAGVSQSPSNKVTEKGKDVELRCDPISGHTALYWYRQSLGQGLEFLIYFQGNSAPDKSGLPSDRFSAERTGGSVSTLTIQRTQQEDSAVYLCASSLVRSSYEQYFGPGTRLTVT.

The chain uses TRBV5-4 and TRBJ2-2, with 11 bases lining up with TRBD2. The CDR3 is 16 amino acids. Germline trimming cut 4 bases from V and 1 base from J; bases unmatched to any gene: 3. Germline V gene lookup returns CDR1 SGHNT and CDR2 YYREEE (reference sequence). CDR3 nucleotides: TGTGCCAGCAGCGCACTAGCGGGGGAGAACACCGGGGAGCTGTTTTTT. It specifies CASSALAGENTGELFF.

The chain employs TRBV6-5 and TRBJ1-4, with D possibly matching TRBD1 (5 bases). V was clipped by 3 bases and J by 3 bases, with 11 bases between them. The V gene's germline CDR1 is MNHEY and CDR2 SVGAGI. There are 15 residues in the CDR3. CDR3 sequence reads: CASSYIRASNEKLFF. The CDR3 nucleotides are TGTGCCAGCAGTTATATCAGGGCATCTAATGAAAAACTGTTTTTT.

The chain links TRBV6-2 or TRBV6-3 to TRBJ2-7; 8 nucleotides agree with TRBD1. The ends lost 6 bases at V and 3 bases at J; junction bases unmatched: 7. The CDR3 extends over 14 amino acids. CDR1 and CDR2 from the germline V gene are MNHEY and SVGEGT. CDR3 in amino acids: CASSVDRVGYEQYF. CDR3 bases: TGTGCCAGCAGCGTGGACAGGGTGGGCTACGAGCAGTACTTC.

The rearrangement joins TRBV6-1 to TRBJ2-2, with a possible D match to TRBD1 (5 bases). The CDR3 sequence is 15 residues long. Germline V gene lookup returns CDR1 MNHNS and CDR2 SASEGT. V dropped 1 base and J dropped 6 bases, with 12 bases sitting between them. In DNA, the CDR3 is TGTGCCAGCAGTGAAGTCAGGGTCGGCGCCGGGGAGCTGTTTTTT. This sequence encodes CASSEVRVGAGELFF.

This chain joins TRBV25-1 and TRBJ1-4, with D uncertain. CDR1 MGHDK and CDR2 SYGVNS come from the germline V gene. This CDR3 comprises 13 residues. V lost 6 bases to trimming and J lost 8 bases, with 13 bases between them. Here the CDR3 DNA reads TGTGCCAGCAGCCCGATAGGCGTCGAAAAACTGTTTTTT. Amino acid sequence: CASSPIGVEKLFF. Filled out from reference TRBV25-1 and TRBJ1-4, the complete variable domain reads EADIYQTPRYLVIGTGKKITLECSQTMGHDKMYWYQQDPGMELHLIHYSYGVNSTEKGDLSSESTVSRIRTEHFPLTLESARPSHTSQYLCASSPIGVEKLFFGSGTQLSVL.

The rearrangement joins TRBV19 to TRBJ1-1, with D tentatively TRBD1 (5 bases). Germline values: CDR1 LNHDA, CDR2 SQIVND (reference sequence). V dropped 5 bases and J dropped 4 bases, with 20 bases sitting between them. The CDR3 loop spans 16 amino acids. The chain's CDR3 is CASSPIRAGQGTEAFF. The CDR3 coding sequence is TGTGCCAGTAGTCCAATCCGAGCGGGCCAGGGCACTGAAGCTTTCTTT. Full variable domain (remainder filled in from reference TRBV19 and TRBJ1-1): DGGITQSPKYLFRKEGQNVTLSCEQNLNHDAMYWYRQDPGQGLRLIYYSQIVNDFQKGDIAEGYSVSREKKESFPLTVTSAQKNPTAFYLCASSPIRAGQGTEAFFGQGTRLTVV.

V is TRBV28 and J is TRBJ2-2, with TRBD2 identical over 9 bases. CDR3 length: 13 residues. The trim removed 8 bases at V and 4 bases at J, leaving 2 bases unmatched. CDR1 and CDR2 (germline): MDHEN, SYDVKM. Here the CDR3 reads CASRTSVTGELFF. The CDR3 DNA reads TGTGCCAGCCGGACTAGCGTCACCGGGGAGCTGTTTTTT.

V gene TRBV18 combines with J gene TRBJ1-5; TRBD1 might be the D (5 bases). CDR1 is KGHSH and CDR2 is LQKENI in the germline V gene. V lost 6 bases and J 3 bases, leaving 12 bases between the germline ends. CDR3 length: 14 amino acids. The CDR3 reads CASSGGGNNQPQHF. CDR3 DNA: TGTGCCAGCTCGGGGGGGGGTAACAATCAGCCCCAGCATTTT.

This chain uses TRBV28 with TRBJ2-7; a weak D match, TRBD2 (7 bases). Trimming removed 6 bases from V and 7 bases from J, with 22 bases in between. Germline V gene sequence: CDR1 MDHEN, CDR2 SYDVKM. The CDR3 has 15 amino acids. As DNA, the CDR3 is TGTGCCAGCAGCCCCCCCGGCGGGGGCATTGTGGAGCAGTACTTC. Translating gives CASSPPGGGIVEQYF.

The chain couples TRBV11-3 to TRBJ2-3; D call uncertain. V was trimmed by 5 bases and J by 0 bases, leaving 9 bases between them. Germline CDR1 and CDR2: SGHNT and YENEEA. The CDR3 is made up of 14 amino acids. This chain's CDR3 is CASSLSSSTDTQYF. Written as DNA, the CDR3 is TGTGCCAGCAGCCTTTCTTCTAGCACAGATACGCAGTATTTT.

The chain links TRBV7-2 to TRBJ2-5, with D unclear. CDR1 and CDR2 from the germline V gene are SGHTA and FQGNSA. This CDR3 region has 14 residues. Trimming stripped 1 base from V and 1 base from J, with 7 bases between. In DNA, the CDR3 is TGTGCCAGCAGCTTAGGGCACGTCCAAGAGACCCAGTACTTC. Amino acids: CASSLGHVQETQYF.